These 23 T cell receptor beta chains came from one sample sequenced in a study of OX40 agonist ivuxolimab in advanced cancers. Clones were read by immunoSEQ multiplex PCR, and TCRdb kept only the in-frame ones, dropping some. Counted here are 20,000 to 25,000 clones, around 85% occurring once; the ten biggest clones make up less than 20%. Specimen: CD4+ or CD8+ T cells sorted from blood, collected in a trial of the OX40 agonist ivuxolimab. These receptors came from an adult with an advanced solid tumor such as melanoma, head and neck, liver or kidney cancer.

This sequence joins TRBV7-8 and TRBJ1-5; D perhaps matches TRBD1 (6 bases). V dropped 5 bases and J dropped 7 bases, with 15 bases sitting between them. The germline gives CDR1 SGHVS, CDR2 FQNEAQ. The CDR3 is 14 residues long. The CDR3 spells CASSVQGSSQPQHF. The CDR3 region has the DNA TGTGCCAGCAGCGTACAGGGAAGTTCCCAGCCCCAGCATTTT.

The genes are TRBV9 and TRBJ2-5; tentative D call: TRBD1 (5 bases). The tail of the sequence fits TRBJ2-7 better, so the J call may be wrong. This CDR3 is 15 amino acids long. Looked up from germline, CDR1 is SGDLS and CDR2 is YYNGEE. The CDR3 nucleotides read TGTGCCAGCAGCCCTCGACAGTCCCCCGAGTACGAGCAGTACTTC. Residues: CASSPRQSPEYEQYF.

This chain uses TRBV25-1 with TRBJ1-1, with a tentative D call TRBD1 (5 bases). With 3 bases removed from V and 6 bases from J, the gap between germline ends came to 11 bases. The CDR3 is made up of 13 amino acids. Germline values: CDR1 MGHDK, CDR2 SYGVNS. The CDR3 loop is CASSDLRVSEAFF. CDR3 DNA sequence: TGTGCCAGCAGTGACCTCAGGGTTTCTGAAGCTTTCTTT.

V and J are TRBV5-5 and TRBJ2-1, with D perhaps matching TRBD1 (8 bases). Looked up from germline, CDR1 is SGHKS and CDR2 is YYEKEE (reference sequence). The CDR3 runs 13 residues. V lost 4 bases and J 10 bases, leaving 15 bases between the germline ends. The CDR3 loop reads CASSLTGGDEQFF. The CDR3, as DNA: TGTGCCAGCAGCCTCACAGGGGGGGACGAGCAGTTCTTC.

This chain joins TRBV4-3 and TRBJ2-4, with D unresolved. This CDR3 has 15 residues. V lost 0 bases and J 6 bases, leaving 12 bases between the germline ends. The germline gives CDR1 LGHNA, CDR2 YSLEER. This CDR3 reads CASSQDSLVGNIQYF. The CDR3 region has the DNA TGCGCCAGCAGCCAAGATAGCCTAGTAGGAAACATTCAGTACTTC.

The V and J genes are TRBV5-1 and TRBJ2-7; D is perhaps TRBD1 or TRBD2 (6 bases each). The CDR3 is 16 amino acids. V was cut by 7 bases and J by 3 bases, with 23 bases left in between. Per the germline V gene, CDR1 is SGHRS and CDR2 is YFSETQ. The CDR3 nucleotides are TGCGCCAGCGCAATTGGCCGAATCGGAGGGGGCTACGAGCAGTACTTC. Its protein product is CASAIGRIGGGYEQYF.

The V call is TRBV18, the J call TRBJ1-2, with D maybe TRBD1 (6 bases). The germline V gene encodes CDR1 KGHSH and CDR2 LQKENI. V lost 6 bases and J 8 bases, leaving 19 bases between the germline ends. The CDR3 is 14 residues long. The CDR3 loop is CASSPTGTGWGYTF. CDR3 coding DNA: TGTGCCAGCTCTCCCACAGGGACGGGATGGGGCTACACCTTC.

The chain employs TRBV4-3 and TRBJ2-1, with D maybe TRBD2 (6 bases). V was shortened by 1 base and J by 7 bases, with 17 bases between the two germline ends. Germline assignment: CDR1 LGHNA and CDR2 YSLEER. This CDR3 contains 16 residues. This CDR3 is CASSQALTRGRNEQFF. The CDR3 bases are TGCGCCAGCAGCCAAGCCCTCACCCGGGGGAGGAATGAGCAGTTCTTC.

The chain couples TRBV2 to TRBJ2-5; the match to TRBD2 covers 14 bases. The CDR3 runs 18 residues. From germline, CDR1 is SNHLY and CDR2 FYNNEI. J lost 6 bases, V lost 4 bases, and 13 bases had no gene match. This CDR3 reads CASSGPGTSGGWEKTQYF. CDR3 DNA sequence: TGTGCCAGCAGTGGACCCGGGACTAGCGGGGGATGGGAAAAGACCCAGTACTTC.

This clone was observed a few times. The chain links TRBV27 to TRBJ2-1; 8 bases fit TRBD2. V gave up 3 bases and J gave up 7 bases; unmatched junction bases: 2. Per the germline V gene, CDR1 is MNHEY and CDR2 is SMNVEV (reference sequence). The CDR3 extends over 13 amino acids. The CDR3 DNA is TGTGCCAGCAGTTTCCGGGGGGGTAATGAGCAGTTCTTC. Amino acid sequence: CASSFRGGNEQFF.

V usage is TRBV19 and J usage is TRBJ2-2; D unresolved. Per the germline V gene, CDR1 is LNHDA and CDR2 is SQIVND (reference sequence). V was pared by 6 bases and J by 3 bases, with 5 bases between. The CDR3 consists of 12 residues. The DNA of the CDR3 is TGTGCCAGTAGGACGGACACCGGGGAGCTGTTTTTT. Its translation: CASRTDTGELFF.

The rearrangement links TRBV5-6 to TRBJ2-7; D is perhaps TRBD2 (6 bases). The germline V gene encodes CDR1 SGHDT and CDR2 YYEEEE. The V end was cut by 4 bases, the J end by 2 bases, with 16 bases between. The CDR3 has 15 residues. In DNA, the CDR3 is TGTGCCAGCAGCATGGGCGCGGGACTCGCCTACGAGCAGTACTTC. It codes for CASSMGAGLAYEQYF.

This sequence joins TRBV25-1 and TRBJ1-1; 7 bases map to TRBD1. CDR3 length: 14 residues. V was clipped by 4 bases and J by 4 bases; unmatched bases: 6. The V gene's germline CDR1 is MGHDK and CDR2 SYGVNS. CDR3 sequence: CASSGLGQATEAFF. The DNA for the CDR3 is TGTGCCAGCAGTGGCCTAGGACAGGCCACTGAAGCTTTCTTT.

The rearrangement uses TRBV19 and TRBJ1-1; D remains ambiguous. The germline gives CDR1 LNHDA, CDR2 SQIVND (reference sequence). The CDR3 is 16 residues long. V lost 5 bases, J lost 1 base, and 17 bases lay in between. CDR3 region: CASSPRSRATNTEAFF. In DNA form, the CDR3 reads TGTGCCAGTAGTCCCCGCTCCCGCGCGACGAACACTGAAGCTTTCTTT. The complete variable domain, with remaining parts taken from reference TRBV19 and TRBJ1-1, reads DGGITQSPKYLFRKEGQNVTLSCEQNLNHDAMYWYRQDPGQGLRLIYYSQIVNDFQKGDIAEGYSVSREKKESFPLTVTSAQKNPTAFYLCASSPRSRATNTEAFFGQGTRLTVV.

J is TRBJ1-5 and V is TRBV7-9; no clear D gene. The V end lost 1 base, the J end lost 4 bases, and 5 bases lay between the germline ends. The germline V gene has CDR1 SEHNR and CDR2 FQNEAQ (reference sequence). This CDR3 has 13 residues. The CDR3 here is CASSLERNQPQHF. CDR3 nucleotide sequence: TGTGCCAGCAGCTTAGAACGGAATCAGCCCCAGCATTTT.

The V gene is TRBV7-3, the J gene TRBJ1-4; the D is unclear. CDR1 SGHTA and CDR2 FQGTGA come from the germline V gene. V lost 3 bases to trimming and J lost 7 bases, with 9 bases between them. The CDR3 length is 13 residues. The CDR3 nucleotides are TGTGCCAGCAGCTTGGGTGTGGGTGAAAAACTGTTTTTT. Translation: CASSLGVGEKLFF.

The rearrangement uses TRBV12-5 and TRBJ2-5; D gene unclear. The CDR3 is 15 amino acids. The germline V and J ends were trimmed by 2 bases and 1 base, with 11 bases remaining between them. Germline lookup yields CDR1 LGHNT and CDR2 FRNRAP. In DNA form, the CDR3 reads TGTGCTAGTGGTTTGCCAAGTACCGGCCAAGAGACCCAGTACTTC. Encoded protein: CASGLPSTGQETQYF. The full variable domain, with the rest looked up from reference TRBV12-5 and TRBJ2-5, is DARVTQTPRHKVTEMGQEVTMRCQPILGHNTVFWYRQTMMQGLELLAYFRNRAPLDDSGMPKDRFSAEMPDATLATLKIQPSEPRDSAVYFCASGLPSTGQETQYFGPGTRLLVL.

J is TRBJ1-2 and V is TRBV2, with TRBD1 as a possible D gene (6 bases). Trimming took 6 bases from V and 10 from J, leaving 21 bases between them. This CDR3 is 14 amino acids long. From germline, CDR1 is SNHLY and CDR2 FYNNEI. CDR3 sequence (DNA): TGTGCCAGCAGACCCCCAGGGGAGTGGTCGGACTACACCTTC. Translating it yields CASRPPGEWSDYTF.

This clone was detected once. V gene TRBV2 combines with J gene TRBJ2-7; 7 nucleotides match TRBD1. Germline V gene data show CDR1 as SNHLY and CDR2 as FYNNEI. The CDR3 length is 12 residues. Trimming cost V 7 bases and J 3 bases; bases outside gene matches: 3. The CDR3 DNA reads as TGTGCCAGCAACAGGGGTAACTACGAGCAGTACTTC. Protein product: CASNRGNYEQYF. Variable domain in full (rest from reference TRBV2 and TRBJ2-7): EPEVTQTPSHQVTQMGQEVILRCVPISNHLYFYWYRQILGQKVEFLVSFYNNEISEKSEIFDDQFSVERPDGSNFTLKIRSTKLEDSAMYFCASNRGNYEQYFGPGTRLTVT.

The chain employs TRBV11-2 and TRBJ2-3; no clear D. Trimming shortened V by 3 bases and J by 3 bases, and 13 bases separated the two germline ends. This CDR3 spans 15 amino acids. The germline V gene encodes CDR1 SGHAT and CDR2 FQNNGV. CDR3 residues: CASSFNPARTDTQYF. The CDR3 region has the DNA TGTGCCAGCAGCTTCAATCCCGCACGAACAGATACGCAGTATTTT.

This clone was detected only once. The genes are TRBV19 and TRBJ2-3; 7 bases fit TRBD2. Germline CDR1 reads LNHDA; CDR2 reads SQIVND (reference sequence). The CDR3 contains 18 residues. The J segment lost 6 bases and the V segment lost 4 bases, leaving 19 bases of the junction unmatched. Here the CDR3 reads CASSTRALGGGTVDTQYF. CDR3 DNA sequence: TGTGCCAGTAGTACTCGGGCCCTTGGCGGGGGTACGGTGGATACGCAGTATTTT.

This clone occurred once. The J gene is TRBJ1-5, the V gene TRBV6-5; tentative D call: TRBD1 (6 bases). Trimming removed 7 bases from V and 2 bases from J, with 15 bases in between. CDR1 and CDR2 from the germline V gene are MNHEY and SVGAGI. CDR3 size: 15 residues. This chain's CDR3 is CASILRGGGNQPQHF. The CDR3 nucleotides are TGTGCCAGCATCCTTCGGGGGGGCGGCAATCAGCCCCAGCATTTT.

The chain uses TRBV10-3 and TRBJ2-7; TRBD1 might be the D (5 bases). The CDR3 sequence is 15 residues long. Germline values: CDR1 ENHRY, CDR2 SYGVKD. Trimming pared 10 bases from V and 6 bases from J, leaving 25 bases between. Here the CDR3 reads CATQTSDRKGIEQYF. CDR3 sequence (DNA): TGTGCCACCCAAACCTCGGATAGGAAGGGGATCGAGCAGTACTTC.